These T cell receptor beta chains were read from a single sample in a study of blood T cell repertoires in COVID-19. Profiling relied on immunoSEQ multiplex PCR, and the TCRdb table lists in-frame clones only, not all of them. In the table there are 60,000 or so clones, around four fifths of which are singletons. Sample: peripheral blood. These receptors were taken from a man between 60 and 75 years old with acute or convalescent COVID-19. Each CDR3 is given with its conserved first and last residue. The order of the fields is J gene, D gene, V gene, clone size, CDR3 protein, CDR3 DNA. D genes are given only for firm matches. Clone size is given for some rows only: seen once, a few or many times, or a class if the clone is expanded.

>TRBJ2-5|TRBD1|TRBV7-9|.
CASSSGQGLGKETQYF
TGTGCCAGCAGCTCCGGACAGGGCCTGGGAAAAGAGACCCAGTACTTC
>TRBJ1-3|TRBD1|TRBV7-9|.
CAGGTALSGNTIYF
TGTGCCGGCGGGACAGCCTTATCTGGAAACACCATATATTTT
>TRBJ2-7|.|TRBV7-9|.
CASSVNRGYEQYF
TGTGCCAGCAGCGTGAACCGGGGCTACGAGCAGTACTTC
>TRBJ1-6|.|TRBV6-5|.
CASSYTGKYSPLHF
TGTGCCAGCAGTTACACAGGGAAGTACTCACCCCTCCACTTT
>TRBJ1-1|.|TRBV5-1|.
CASSLLEVGNTEAFF
TGCGCCAGCAGCTTGCTTGAGGTCGGGAACACTGAAGCTTTCTTT
>TRBJ1-5|.|TRBV2|.
CASSDINQPQHF
TGTGCCAGCAGTGATATCAATCAGCCCCAGCATTTT
>TRBJ2-1|.|TRBV13|.
CASSLRSGGPSYNEQFF
TGTGCCAGCAGCCTTCGGTCCGGGGGGCCCTCCTACAATGAGCAGTTCTTC
>TRBJ1-5|TRBD1|TRBV2|once
CASSEQGQHSHQPQHF
TGTGCCAGCAGTGAACAGGGACAGCACTCGCATCAGCCCCAGCATTTT
>TRBJ1-1|.|TRBV5-1|.
CASSFAGFNTEAFF
TGCGCCAGCAGCTTCGCAGGGTTTAACACTGAAGCTTTCTTT
>TRBJ2-6|TRBD2|TRBV19|few
CASTRGGDGANVLTF
TGTGCCAGTACCCGGGGAGGGGATGGGGCCAACGTCCTGACTTTC
>TRBJ1-1|TRBD1|TRBV11-2|few
CASSLGGQSNTEAFF
TGTGCCAGCAGCTTAGGGGGACAGTCGAACACTGAAGCTTTCTTT
>TRBJ1-4|.|TRBV28|.
CASRPPGHKEKLFF
TGTGCCAGCAGACCCCCGGGACACAAAGAAAAACTGTTTTTT
>TRBJ2-1|.|TRBV11-2|.
CASSSARDNEQFF
TGTGCCAGCAGCTCCGCCCGGGACAATGAGCAGTTCTTC
>TRBJ2-5|TRBD1|TRBV5-1|.
CASSLGDHRGQYF
TGCGCCAGCAGCTTGGGGGATCACAGGGGCCAGTACTTC
>TRBJ2-1|.|TRBV7-9|.
CASSFTGTGEQFF
TGTGCCAGCAGCTTTACAGGGACCGGTGAGCAGTTCTTC
>TRBJ2-1|TRBD1|TRBV6-6|.
CASMGQLNNEQFF
TGTGCCAGCATGGGACAGTTAAACAATGAGCAGTTCTTC
>TRBJ2-2|.|TRBV5-1|.
CASSPPGDTGELFF
TGCGCCAGCAGCCCCCCCGGGGACACCGGGGAGCTGTTTTTT
>TRBJ1-1|.|TRBV19|.
CASSILPGGEAFF
TGTGCCAGTAGTATCCTTCCGGGTGGGGAAGCTTTCTTT
>TRBJ1-5|.|TRBV11-2|.
CASSSVRGGENSNQPQHF
TGTGCCAGCAGCTCCGTCCGGGGCGGGGAAAATAGCAATCAGCCCCAGCATTTT
>TRBJ2-4|.|TRBV6-1|.
CASSEVRDAAYYF
TGTGCCAGCAGTGAAGTGAGGGATGCTGCCTATTACTTC
>TRBJ1-3|.|TRBV7-9|.
CASSLGEVSGNTIYF
TGTGCCAGCAGCTTAGGCGAGGTCTCTGGAAACACCATATATTTT
>TRBJ2-1|.|TRBV5-4|few
CASSSGTAGADNEQFF
TGTGCCAGCAGCTCAGGAACCGCGGGGGCCGACAATGAGCAGTTCTTC
>TRBJ1-5|.|TRBV19|.
CASSMNSLLNQPQHF
TGTGCCAGTAGTATGAACAGTCTACTCAATCAGCCCCAGCATTTT
>TRBJ2-3|TRBD2|TRBV19|.
CASSISGGNTDTQYF
TGTGCCAGTAGTATCAGCGGGGGGAACACAGATACGCAGTATTTT
>TRBJ2-3|.|TRBV11-2|.
CASSLIGADTQYF
TGTGCCAGCAGCTTGATAGGGGCAGATACGCAGTATTTT
>TRBJ2-3|TRBD1|TRBV4-1|.
CASSHPFTGTGNTDTQYF
TGCGCCAGCAGCCACCCCTTTACCGGGACAGGGAACACAGATACGCAGTATTTT
>TRBJ2-1|TRBD2|TRBV6-5|once
CASAPGTSIPEQFF
TGTGCCTCAGCGCCCGGGACTAGCATCCCTGAGCAGTTCTTC
>TRBJ2-4|.|TRBV12-1|.
CASRADRAKNIQYF
TGTGCCAGCAGAGCGGACAGGGCCAAAAACATTCAGTACTTC
>TRBJ2-7|.|TRBV7-3|.
CASSLTETGPYEQYF
TGTGCCAGCAGCTTAACCGAGACAGGTCCCTACGAGCAGTACTTC
>TRBJ2-5|.|TRBV2|.
CASSETEETQYF
TGTGCCAGCAGTGAGACGGAGGAGACCCAGTACTTC
>TRBJ2-7|TRBD2|TRBV5-6|.
CASSSTGSGGPNEQYF
TGTGCCAGCAGCTCTACAGGGAGCGGGGGGCCCAACGAGCAGTACTTC
>TRBJ1-4|.|TRBV10-3|.
CAISPGPPRSGVNEKLFF
TGTGCCATCAGTCCCGGTCCCCCGAGGTCGGGGGTTAATGAAAAACTGTTTTTT